This T cell receptor (beta chain) was found in a study of blood T cell repertoires in COVID-19. In germline, CDR1 is SGHKS, CDR2 YYEKEE (reference sequence). J was trimmed by 1 base and V by 2 bases; bases with no gene match: 5. The CDR3 runs to 16 residues. TCRdb keeps only in-frame clones here, not all; method: immunoSEQ multiplex PCR. The sample carries roughly 100,000 clones, 75% to 90% recorded once. The chain couples TRBV5-5 to TRBJ1-5; 8 bases agree with TRBD1. The TCR comes from a man aged 80 or over with acute or convalescent COVID-19. Material for sequencing was peripheral blood. The CDR3 region has the DNA TGTGCCAGCAGCTTTTCGGACAGGGCGAGCAATCAGCCCCAGCATTTT. Its translation is CASSFSDRASNQPQHF.